The clone carrying this TCR beta chain was picked up many times. What it binds is unknown. Amplification of TCR beta CDR3 regions used RNA as the template. Researchers ran a first-round RT-PCR on the TCR CDR3 using the HTBI primer set. TCRdb called the multiplex PCR reads again in MiXCR, with one record for every CDR3 protein. The sample contains 300,000 to 350,000 distinct CDR3 sequences, over 20% of which appear only once. The data belong to a study of T cells in Graves' hyperthyroidism and ophthalmopathy. Study as a whole: Before treatment of any kind, peripheral blood was taken at initial diagnosis. General observations from the study: Peripheral blood also featured most of the thyroid clonotypes expanded above 0.001.

Extraction of PBMCs used under 13 ml of fresh peripheral blood. CDR1 is SGHTA, CDR2 FQGNSA, per germline. V lost 1 base, J lost 7 bases, and 17 bases lay in between. This CDR3 is built from 16 residues. This receptor was obtained from a woman between 45 and 65 years old with Graves' hyperthyroidism. This sequence joins TRBV7-2 and TRBJ1-5; no clear D gene. Sequences were obtained from blood. The CDR3 region has the DNA TGTGCCAGCAGCTTAGTTGCGAGGGATAGGAGGCAGCCCCAGCATTTT. Its protein product is CASSLVARDRRQPQHF.